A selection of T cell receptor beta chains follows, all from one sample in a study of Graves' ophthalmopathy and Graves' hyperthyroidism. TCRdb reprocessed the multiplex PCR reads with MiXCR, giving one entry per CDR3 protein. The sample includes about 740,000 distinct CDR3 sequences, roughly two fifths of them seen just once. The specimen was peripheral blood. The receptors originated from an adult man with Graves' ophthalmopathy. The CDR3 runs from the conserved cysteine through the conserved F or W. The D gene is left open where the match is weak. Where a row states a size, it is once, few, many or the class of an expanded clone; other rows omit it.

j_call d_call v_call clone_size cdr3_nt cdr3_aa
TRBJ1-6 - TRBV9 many TGTGCCAGCAGCGTAAACAAGGTACTTCCGTCTTCACCCCTCCACTTT CASSVNKVLPSSPLHF
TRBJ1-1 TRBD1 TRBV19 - TGTGCCAGTAGTAACCCCGAAAGGACAGGGGGGAACACTGAAGCTTTCTTT CASSNPERTGGNTEAFF
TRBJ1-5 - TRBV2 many TGTGCCAGCAGAGGAGGTTATAGCAATCAGCCCCAGCATTTT CASRGGYSNQPQHF
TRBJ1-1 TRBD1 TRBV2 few TGTGCCAGTGGGACAGGGGGTTTGGGCACTGAAGCTTTCTTT CASGTGGLGTEAFF
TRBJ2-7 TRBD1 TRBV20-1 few TGCAGTGCTCCAGAGACAGGGAACTACGAGCAGTACTTC CSAPETGNYEQYF
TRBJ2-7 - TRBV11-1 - TGTGCCAGCAGCTTAGTGGGGGATATGGACAGAAGCTACGAGCAGTACTTC CASSLVGDMDRSYEQYF
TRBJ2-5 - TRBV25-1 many TGTGCCAGCAGTGAATGGGGAGATGCTTCAGAGACCCAGTACTTC CASSEWGDASETQYF
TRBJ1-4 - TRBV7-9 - TGTGCCAGCAGCCAGGCAGGGCGCGAAAAACTGTTTTTT CASSQAGREKLFF
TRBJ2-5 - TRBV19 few TGTGCCAGTAGTATACGGGGACGTACGAAAGAGACCCAGTACTTC CASSIRGRTKETQYF
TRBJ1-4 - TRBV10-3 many TGTGCCATCAGGGTGGGCCTGGCAACTAATGAAAAACTGTTTTTT CAIRVGLATNEKLFF
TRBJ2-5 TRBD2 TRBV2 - TGTGCCAGCAGTGAAGCGCCGTTAGCGGGGGGGGGGACCCAGTACTTC CASSEAPLAGGGTQYF
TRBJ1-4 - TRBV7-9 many TGTGCCAGCAGCCCCCTAGGGCAGGGAAATGAAAAACTGTTTTTT CASSPLGQGNEKLFF